This TCR beta chain came from a study of shared clonotypes between healthy human individuals. Study results and caveats: Sorted-subset sequencing was shown by rarefaction to be incomplete despite large depth. Shared across a few donors were 4% to 6% of the naive CD4 clonotypes.

This clone showed up just once. Its antigen is unknown. Positive CCR7 selection of CD45RO-negative cells yielded the naive CD8 cells, and terminally differentiated effector memory CD45RA+ cells were excluded. Everyone who donated was a Caucasian adult who lived in Nashville, Tennessee. For every subset, genomic DNA was evenly distributed across several immunoSEQ plates. The assay was immunoSEQ multiplex PCR, and TCRdb's table has in-frame clones only and misses some. The sample carries about 2.1 million clones, about 94% recorded once. V was shortened by 6 bases and J by 2 bases, with 4 bases between the two germline ends. The germline CDR1 and CDR2 sequences are MDHEN and SYDVKM. The CDR3 is 12 amino acids.

Sequenced: naive CD8+ T cells from PBMCs. The chain combines TRBV28 with TRBJ2-2, with D unresolved. The sequence was obtained from a man between 18 and 35 years old in good health. Some clones in this sample may be carry-over from other donors' samples. CDR3 DNA sequence: TGTGCCAGCAGCCACAACACCGGGGAGCTGTTTTTT. Its protein is CASSHNTGELFF.